The text below deals with one T cell receptor beta chain. This sample stems from a study of cytomegalovirus exposure and HLA in healthy donors. The PCR used 60 Vbeta and 13 Jbeta primers. Sequencing used immunoSEQ multiplex PCR; TCRdb keeps in-frame clones, though not all of them. The profile covers around 210,000 clones, with 80% to 85% appearing a single time and around 2.7% taken by the ten largest. The CDR3 loop spans 15 amino acids. Looked up from germline, CDR1 is SGHTA and CDR2 is FQGNSA. V gave up 0 bases and J gave up 3 bases, with 12 bases separating them. This receptor was taken from a woman aged 40-49 years in good health and CMV-seronegative. V is TRBV7-2 and J is TRBJ2-7; tentatively, D is TRBD1 (6 bases). Sequencing input: PBMCs. This chain's CDR3 is CASSLARTAYYEQYF. The DNA for the CDR3 is TGTGCCAGCAGCTTAGCGCGGACAGCTTACTACGAGCAGTACTTC.